This entry describes one TCR beta chain. Antigen unknown. The CDR3 is 13 residues long. Germline CDR1 is MNHEY and CDR2 is SMNVEV (reference sequence). The data derive from a study of T cells expressing NK-cell markers. About the study: It was from sorted CD3+CD56+NKG2C+, CD3+CD56+NKG2C- and CD3+CD56-NKG2C+ T cells that TCR beta repertoires came. Serological testing identified seven of the eight sequenced donors as HCMV-seropositive and one as seronegative.

Overall study findings and caveats: Where a few donors were concerned, these clonotypes also led the CD3+CD56-NKG2C+ fraction.

The cDNA for TCR beta came from 5'RACE template switching with UMIs. TCRdb re-called the 5' RACE reads, yielding one record per CDR3 amino acid sequence without DNA. Its table lists about 170,000 distinct CDR3 sequences. The specimen sequenced was blood T cells: a sorted CD56 or NKG2C T cell subset, CD4+ or CD8+ T cells, or bulk PBMC T cells (not recorded which). V usage is TRBV27 and J usage is TRBJ1-2. The sequence came from a man aged 18-70 years in good health. The CDR3 protein is CASSLSSKVDYTF.